This is a list of T cell receptor beta chains from one sample in a study of blood T cell repertoires in COVID-19. This table comes from immunoSEQ multiplex PCR, and its TCRdb copy is limited to in-frame clones, with some not included. The table has about 140,000 clones, more than 70% seen once. Sequencing input: peripheral blood. The source of these receptors is a woman between 55 and 75 years old with acute or convalescent COVID-19. CDR3s include the opening cysteine and the closing phenylalanine or tryptophan. Fields, in order: clone size, V gene, D gene, J gene, CDR3 protein, CDR3 DNA. A D gene is named only where the DNA matches it firmly. Expanded clones are given a class, and other clones once, few, many or no size at all.

abundance: .
v_gene: TRBV4-1
d_gene: TRBD2
j_gene: TRBJ2-5
CDR3aa: CASSQGGERETQYF
CDR3nt: TGCGCCAGCAGCCAGGGAGGGGAGAGGGAGACCCAGTACTTC

abundance: once
v_gene: TRBV5-1
d_gene: TRBD1
j_gene: TRBJ1-1
CDR3aa: CASSPGQGGVNTEAFF
CDR3nt: TGCGCCAGCAGCCCTGGACAGGGAGGCGTGAACACTGAAGCTTTCTTT

abundance: .
v_gene: TRBV7-2
d_gene: .
j_gene: TRBJ2-2
CDR3aa: CASRQGGVATGELFF
CDR3nt: TGTGCCAGCAGGCAAGGCGGGGTGGCCACCGGGGAGCTGTTTTTT

abundance: .
v_gene: TRBV5-8
d_gene: TRBD1
j_gene: TRBJ1-5
CDR3aa: CASSKDRVGNQPQHF
CDR3nt: TGTGCCAGCAGCAAGGACAGGGTGGGCAATCAGCCCCAGCATTTT

abundance: .
v_gene: TRBV9
d_gene: TRBD2
j_gene: TRBJ2-2
CDR3aa: CASSDHMGLATGELFF
CDR3nt: TGTGCCAGCAGCGACCACATGGGACTAGCCACCGGGGAGCTGTTTTTT

abundance: .
v_gene: TRBV5-1
d_gene: TRBD1
j_gene: TRBJ2-5
CDR3aa: CASSLTTGGVETQYF
CDR3nt: TGCGCCAGCAGCTTAACGACAGGGGGCGTGGAGACCCAGTACTTC

abundance: .
v_gene: TRBV9
d_gene: .
j_gene: TRBJ2-3
CDR3aa: CASSARVGGDTQYF
CDR3nt: TGTGCCAGCAGCGCAAGAGTCGGAGGGGATACGCAGTATTTT

abundance: once
v_gene: TRBV7-6
d_gene: .
j_gene: TRBJ1-6
CDR3aa: CASSATGQINSPLHF
CDR3nt: TGTGCCAGCAGCGCAACAGGGCAGATCAATTCACCCCTCCACTTT

abundance: .
v_gene: TRBV11-3
d_gene: TRBD2
j_gene: TRBJ2-7
CDR3aa: CASSLDIGTRNKYEQYF
CDR3nt: TGTGCCAGCAGCTTAGATATTGGGACTAGAAACAAGTACGAGCAGTACTTC

abundance: .
v_gene: TRBV6-5
d_gene: .
j_gene: TRBJ2-7
CDR3aa: CASSNFREQYF
CDR3nt: TGTGCCAGCAGTAACTTCCGCGAGCAGTACTTC

abundance: few
v_gene: TRBV7-9
d_gene: .
j_gene: TRBJ2-7
CDR3aa: CASSPPPRWGHEQYF
CDR3nt: TGTGCCAGCAGCCCGCCGCCCCGATGGGGCCACGAGCAGTACTTC

abundance: .
v_gene: TRBV18
d_gene: TRBD1
j_gene: TRBJ2-3
CDR3aa: CASSLTDRVGGDTQYF
CDR3nt: TGTGCCAGCTCACTGACCGACAGGGTAGGGGGAGATACGCAGTATTTT

abundance: .
v_gene: TRBV4-2
d_gene: TRBD1
j_gene: TRBJ1-2
CDR3aa: CASSQDLTGGDNGYTF
CDR3nt: TGTGCCAGCAGCCAAGACTTGACAGGGGGCGATAATGGCTACACCTTC

abundance: .
v_gene: TRBV14
d_gene: .
j_gene: TRBJ1-1
CDR3aa: CASRPVTEAFF
CDR3nt: TGTGCCAGCAGGCCAGTTACTGAAGCTTTCTTT

abundance: .
v_gene: TRBV27
d_gene: TRBD1
j_gene: TRBJ2-1
CDR3aa: CASGQGRSSYNEQFF
CDR3nt: TGTGCCAGCGGACAGGGGAGGTCATCCTACAATGAGCAGTTCTTC

abundance: few
v_gene: TRBV30
d_gene: TRBD2
j_gene: TRBJ2-5
CDR3aa: CAWSVWTSGGPRGETQYF
CDR3nt: TGTGCCTGGAGTGTTTGGACTAGCGGGGGCCCGCGGGGGGAGACCCAGTACTTC

abundance: .
v_gene: TRBV14
d_gene: TRBD1
j_gene: TRBJ2-7
CDR3aa: CASSEPGQGDYEQYF
CDR3nt: TGTGCCAGCAGCGAACCGGGACAGGGTGATTACGAGCAGTACTTC

abundance: .
v_gene: TRBV9
d_gene: TRBD2
j_gene: TRBJ2-3
CDR3aa: CASSVYGLAVTDTQYF
CDR3nt: TGTGCCAGCAGCGTATACGGACTAGCGGTAACAGATACGCAGTATTTT

abundance: .
v_gene: TRBV19
d_gene: TRBD1
j_gene: TRBJ1-1
CDR3aa: CASAQGDEVTEAFF
CDR3nt: TGTGCCAGCGCCCAGGGGGATGAGGTCACTGAAGCTTTCTTT

abundance: .
v_gene: TRBV4-1
d_gene: .
j_gene: TRBJ1-2
CDR3aa: CASSPGILSYGYTF
CDR3nt: TGCGCCAGCAGTCCCGGGATACTGTCCTATGGCTACACCTTC

abundance: once
v_gene: TRBV7-8
d_gene: TRBD1
j_gene: TRBJ2-2
CDR3aa: CASSSTGTGTGELFF
CDR3nt: TGTGCCAGCAGCTCTACCGGGACAGGGACCGGGGAGCTGTTTTTT

abundance: .
v_gene: TRBV19
d_gene: TRBD2
j_gene: TRBJ2-7
CDR3aa: CASSTLAGALREQYF
CDR3nt: TGTGCCAGTAGTACCCTAGCGGGGGCCCTCCGCGAGCAGTACTTC

abundance: .
v_gene: TRBV14
d_gene: .
j_gene: TRBJ1-1
CDR3aa: CASSQRGGTEAFF
CDR3nt: TGTGCCAGCAGCCAAAGGGGGGGCACTGAAGCTTTCTTT

abundance: .
v_gene: TRBV20-1
d_gene: .
j_gene: TRBJ2-3
CDR3aa: CSWGGTDTQYF
CDR3nt: TGCAGCTGGGGGGGCACAGATACGCAGTATTTT

abundance: .
v_gene: TRBV29-1
d_gene: TRBD1
j_gene: TRBJ1-1
CDR3aa: CSGGQGQRATEAFF
CDR3nt: TGCAGCGGGGGACAGGGCCAAAGAGCCACTGAAGCTTTCTTT